Following are 2 T cell receptor beta chains from one sample sequenced in a study of PD-L1 blockade in urothelial cancer. Clones were read by immunoSEQ multiplex PCR, and TCRdb kept only the in-frame ones, dropping some. The sample records over 14,000 clones, roughly 88% being singletons. Sample: PBMCs, taken around atezolizumab (anti-PD-L1) treatment. Receptors were obtained from an older man with urothelial cancer.

The genes are TRBV5-6 and TRBJ1-1; possibly TRBD1 for D (6 bases). CDR1 is SGHDT, CDR2 YYEEEE, per germline. V was trimmed by 5 bases and J by 7 bases, leaving 15 bases between them. The CDR3 contains 13 residues. The CDR3 is CASSLTGLVEAFF. The CDR3 DNA reads as TGTGCCAGCAGTCTGACAGGCCTCGTTGAAGCTTTCTTT.

J is TRBJ2-3 and V is TRBV6-4, with 11 bases fitting TRBD2. From germline, CDR1 is MRHNA and CDR2 SNTAGT. The CDR3 totals 16 residues. Trimming removed 6 bases from V and 2 bases from J; junction bases left unmatched: 7. This chain's CDR3 is CASSDGTSGPTDTQYF. The DNA for the CDR3 is TGTGCCAGCAGCGATGGGACTAGCGGCCCCACAGATACGCAGTATTTT.